Following are 32 T cell receptor beta chains from one sample sequenced in a study of T cells in Graves' hyperthyroidism and ophthalmopathy. Researchers amplified the TCR beta CDR3 regions from RNA transcripts. HTBI primers were the set used in a first-round RT-PCR of the TCR CDR3. TCRdb re-called the multiplex PCR reads through MiXCR, storing one row per CDR3 protein. The table records 500,000 to 800,000 distinct CDR3 sequences, approximately 42% of them present only once. The sequenced sample consisted of peripheral blood or thyroid tissue (not recorded which). The receptors were sampled from an adult man with Graves' disease, either hyperthyroidism or ophthalmopathy (not recorded which).

This clonotype has just a few counts. CDR3 in DNA: TGCGCCAGCAGCTTGGAAACAGGGATAACCGGGGAGCTGTTTTTT. Encoded protein: CASSLETGITGELFF. The chain couples TRBV5-1 to TRBJ2-2; D possibly corresponds to TRBD1 (6 bases). This CDR3 contains 15 residues. Germline CDR1 is SGHRS and CDR2 is YFSETQ. With 0 bases removed from V and 5 bases from J, the gap between germline ends came to 11 bases.

CDR3 DNA sequence: TGCAGTGCTAGAGTGCGGGGCGGTGGAGGGCGCGGAGCGAACACCGGGGAGCTGTTTTTT. This gives the protein CSARVRGGGGRGANTGELFF. The chain is built from TRBV20-1 and TRBJ2-2; D is perhaps TRBD2 (6 bases). The CDR3 spans 20 residues. Trimming took 1 base from V and 0 from J, leaving 24 bases between them. Germline values: CDR1 DFQATT, CDR2 SNEGSKA (reference sequence).

As for this clonotype: Possible read error: a much larger clone is one base away. The genes are TRBV7-9 and TRBJ2-7; either TRBD1 or TRBD2 may supply D (6 bases each). The ends were cut back, 4 bases at V and 5 bases at J, with 21 bases in the middle. The CDR3 length is 16 residues. Germline V gives CDR1 SEHNR, CDR2 FQNEAQ (reference sequence). CDR3 DNA: TGTGCCAGCAGCTCACAGATGGGGGGCCCTTTCCACGAGCAGTACTTC. It encodes CASSSQMGGPFHEQYF.

At least ten counts were recorded for this clonotype. The J gene is TRBJ1-5, the V gene TRBV7-8, with D maybe TRBD1 (5 bases). The CDR3 has 15 residues. Trimming cost V 2 bases and J 4 bases, with 12 bases left between them. Germline loops: CDR1 SGHVS, CDR2 FQNEAQ. CDR3 amino acids: CASSLRGAQNQPQHF. As DNA, the CDR3 is TGTGCCAGCAGCTTAAGGGGAGCTCAGAATCAGCCCCAGCATTTT.

Points on this clonotype: A read error may produce the germline difference seen at one junction end. The V call is TRBV10-3, the J call TRBJ1-1, with TRBD1 as a possible D gene (6 bases). The CDR3 runs 14 residues. Germline CDR1 reads ENHRY; CDR2 reads SYGVKD. In DNA form, the CDR3 reads TGTGCCATCAGGCGCAGGGGAATGAACACTGAAGCTCTCTTT. Translated, it gives CAIRRRGMNTEALF.

In regard to this clonotype: With a much larger clone just one base away, this may be a read error. The chain employs TRBV20-1 and TRBJ1-5; maybe TRBD1 (6 bases). The CDR3 has 15 residues. V was trimmed by 1 base and J by 4 bases, leaving 14 bases between them. Germline CDR1 is DFQATT and CDR2 is SNEGSKA (reference sequence). In DNA form, the CDR3 reads TGCAGTGCTAGAGTATCGTGGCAGGGGAATCAGCCCCAGCATTTT. This gives the protein CSARVSWQGNQPQHF.

In this sample, this clonotype turned up a few times. The rearrangement links TRBV7-2 to TRBJ1-5, with TRBD1 matching over 9 bases. Germline V CDR1 and CDR2: SGHTA, FQGNSA. V lost 8 bases, J lost 8 bases, and 7 bases stayed unmatched. This CDR3 spans 13 amino acids. In nucleotides, the CDR3 is TGTGCCAGCGGGCCGGGACAGGGTGAGCCCCAGCATTTT. Translation gives CASGPGQGEPQHF.

The rearrangement uses TRBV10-3 and TRBJ2-3, with D maybe TRBD2 (6 bases). Germline V gene data show CDR1 as ENHRY and CDR2 as SYGVKD. The germline V and J ends were trimmed by 6 bases and 4 bases, with 11 bases remaining between them. This CDR3 has 13 amino acids. The CDR3 reads CAISSGGADTQYF. The CDR3 coding sequence is TGTGCCATCAGCAGCGGAGGGGCAGATACGCAGTATTTT.

The V call is TRBV25-1, the J call TRBJ1-4, with TRBD1 as a possible D gene (5 bases). The CDR3 is made up of 16 amino acids. V gave up 3 bases and J gave up 5 bases, with 16 bases separating them. CDR1 is MGHDK, CDR2 SYGVNS, per germline. The CDR3 loop reads CASSEEGRDGNEKLFF. The CDR3 nucleotides are TGTGCCAGCAGTGAGGAGGGCAGGGACGGGAATGAAAAACTGTTTTTT.

This sequence joins TRBV29-1 and TRBJ2-5, with TRBD2 identical over 7 bases. V gave up 8 bases and J gave up 4 bases; unmatched junction bases: 7. Germline V CDR1 and CDR2: SQVTM, ANQGSEA. The CDR3 extends over 12 amino acids. In DNA form, the CDR3 reads TGCAGCCTCCGACTAGCAGGAGAGACCCAGTACTTC. Its translation is CSLRLAGETQYF.

The chain is built from TRBV12-5 and TRBJ1-1; D gene unclear. This CDR3 is built from 12 residues. The ends were cut back, 5 bases at V and 4 bases at J, with 8 bases in the middle. Germline V gene sequence: CDR1 LGHNT, CDR2 FRNRAP. This chain's CDR3 is CASGDTLTEAFF. For the CDR3, the DNA is TGTGCTAGTGGTGACACTCTCACTGAAGCTTTCTTT.

In regard to this clonotype: Just one base apart from a much larger clone, this may be a read error. This sequence joins TRBV2 and TRBJ1-2; D is perhaps TRBD1 (5 bases). The CDR3 totals 14 residues. In germline, CDR1 is SNHLY, CDR2 FYNNEI. The CDR3 region is CASSERGDGYGYAF. The DNA of the CDR3 is TGTGCCAGCAGTGAACGGGGGGATGGGTATGGCTACGCCTTC.

The chain combines TRBV9 with TRBJ2-7; D gene unclear. Germline-derived CDR1 and CDR2 are SGDLS and YYNGEE. The CDR3 is made up of 15 amino acids. Trimming removed 4 bases from V and 0 bases from J, with 14 bases in between. The CDR3 sequence: CASSHRSAASYEQYF. In DNA, the CDR3 is TGTGCCAGCAGCCATAGATCGGCGGCCTCCTACGAGCAGTACTTC. Looking up the rest from reference TRBV9 and TRBJ2-7 gives the full variable domain: DSGVTQTPKHLITATGQRVTLRCSPRSGDLSVYWYQQSLDQGLQFLIQYYNGEERAKGNILERFSAQQFPDLHSELNLSSLELGDSALYFCASSHRSAASYEQYFGPGTRLTVT.

The V call is TRBV6-5, the J call TRBJ1-5; 9 bases align to TRBD1. The CDR3 extends over 16 amino acids. Trimming took 4 bases from V and 5 from J; bases not matched to a gene: 9. Per the germline V gene, CDR1 is MNHEY and CDR2 is SVGAGI. CDR3 coding DNA: TGTGCCAGCAGTTCCCCCCTGGGACAGGGCTATCAGCCCCAGCATTTT. It translates to CASSSPLGQGYQPQHF.

A few counts support this clonotype. The rearrangement links TRBV5-1 to TRBJ1-4; no clear D gene. V gave up 2 bases and J gave up 6 bases, with 11 bases separating them. This CDR3 contains 14 residues. Germline assignment: CDR1 SGHRS and CDR2 YFSETQ. The CDR3 region is CASSFMEGDEKLFF. In DNA, the CDR3 is TGCGCCAGCAGCTTTATGGAGGGAGATGAAAAACTGTTTTTT.

The gene calls are TRBV25-1 and TRBJ1-5, with TRBD1 matching 8 bases. Germline lookup yields CDR1 MGHDK and CDR2 SYGVNS. The CDR3 runs 15 residues. After removal of 2 bases from V and 6 bases from J, the junction contained 6 bases not matched to a gene. CDR3 residues: CASSEPGTGFQPQHF. The DNA of the CDR3 is TGTGCCAGCAGTGAACCCGGGACAGGATTTCAGCCCCAGCATTTT.

With respect to this clonotype: This may arise from a read error, as a much more abundant clone is one base away. The gene calls are TRBV29-1 and TRBJ1-1; tentative D call: TRBD1 (5 bases). Germline V gene sequence: CDR1 SQVTM, CDR2 ANQGSEA. This CDR3 contains 13 residues. CDR3 amino acids: CSVVGQGGTEALF. CDR3 bases: TGCAGCGTTGTGGGTCAGGGCGGCACTGAAGCTCTCTTT.

A few counts support this clonotype. The rearrangement joins TRBV12-3 or TRBV12-4 to TRBJ1-5; no clear D. V lost 4 bases, J lost 9 bases, and 16 bases lay in between. The CDR3 totals 14 residues. The CDR3: CASSYDFIYRPQHF. CDR3 DNA: TGTGCCAGCAGTTACGACTTCATATACCGGCCCCAGCATTTT.

V and J are TRBV15 and TRBJ1-5; D is ambiguous. V was clipped by 11 bases and J by 4 bases, with 18 bases between them. Per the germline V gene, CDR1 is LNHNV and CDR2 is YYDKDF (reference sequence). CDR3 length equals 14 residues. CDR3 sequence (DNA): TGTGCCTGGAGCGACGGACGGCAGAATCAGCCCCAGCATTTT. It codes for CAWSDGRQNQPQHF.

In its sample, this clonotype was seen many times. The V call is TRBV7-9, the J call TRBJ1-3; maybe TRBD1 (6 bases). This CDR3 contains 16 residues. Between the trimmed V and J ends, which lost 1 base and 2 bases, there was a span of 12 bases. Germline V gives CDR1 SEHNR, CDR2 FQNEAQ (reference sequence). The CDR3 loop is CASSLGHRETGNTIYF. The CDR3 nucleotides read TGTGCCAGCAGCTTAGGGCACAGGGAGACTGGAAACACCATATATTTT.

This chain links TRBV5-1 with TRBJ2-5; D is perhaps TRBD1 (6 bases). CDR3 length equals 16 residues. Trimming removed 0 bases at V and 4 bases at J, with 16 bases between. Germline lookup yields CDR1 SGHRS and CDR2 YFSETQ. In DNA, the CDR3 is TGCGCCAGCAGCTTGGACGGTGGGGGCCGATTAGAGACCCAGTACTTC. Translating it yields CASSLDGGGRLETQYF.

The chain joins TRBV3-1 to TRBJ2-5; 16 nucleotides agree with TRBD2. The CDR3 consists of 15 residues. Germline loops: CDR1 LGHDT, CDR2 YNNKEL (reference sequence). The V gene end was trimmed by 6 bases and the J gene end by 9 bases; junction bases not matched to a gene: 7. CDR3 sequence reads: CASSYSGTSGGAQYF. For the CDR3, the DNA is TGTGCCAGCAGTTACTCGGGGACTAGCGGGGGGGCCCAGTACTTC.

This clonotype appeared a single time. V usage is TRBV6-5 and J usage is TRBJ1-5; perhaps TRBD1 as D (5 bases). With 4 bases removed from V and 1 base from J, the gap between germline ends came to 11 bases. Germline CDR1 MNHEY, CDR2 SVGAGI. This CDR3 region has 15 residues. The CDR3 region is CASSSGDGSNQPQHF. CDR3 bases: TGTGCCAGCAGTTCCGGGGACGGGAGCAATCAGCCCCAGCATTTT.

This clonotype occurred once. The chain couples TRBV12-3 or TRBV12-4 to TRBJ2-7; D is uncertain. The germline V and J ends were trimmed by 2 bases and 0 bases, with 5 bases remaining between them. This CDR3 is built from 13 residues. The CDR3 loop reads CASSLRTSYEQYF. The CDR3 DNA follows: TGTGCCAGCAGTTTAAGGACCTCCTACGAGCAGTACTTC.

The chain recombines TRBV2 with TRBJ1-1; TRBD1 is a possible D gene (6 bases). The V end was cut by 6 bases, the J end by 1 base, with 15 bases between. The V gene's germline CDR1 is SNHLY and CDR2 FYNNEI. The CDR3 totals 15 residues. The CDR3 loop is CASSLLRGKNTEAFF. Here the CDR3 DNA reads TGTGCCAGCAGCCTCCTCAGGGGAAAGAACACTGAAGCTTTCTTT.

The gene calls are TRBV29-1 and TRBJ2-2; 10 bases match TRBD2. The junction had 4 bases not matched to a gene; V was cut back by 5 bases and J by 7 bases. This CDR3 spans 13 amino acids. Germline CDR1 is SQVTM and CDR2 is ANQGSEA. As DNA, the CDR3 is TGCAGCGTTATAGCGGGGGGAGACGGGGAGCTGTTTTTT. As protein: CSVIAGGDGELFF.

The sample holds one count of this clonotype. This chain connects TRBV29-1 to TRBJ1-1, with D hard to call. The CDR3 sequence is 14 residues long. Germline CDR1 is SQVTM and CDR2 is ANQGSEA. V lost 0 bases and J 1 base, leaving 9 bases between the germline ends. CDR3 in DNA: TGCAGCGTTGAAGATGGGCATACGAACACTGAAGCTTTCTTT. It encodes CSVEDGHTNTEAFF.

This chain links TRBV9 with TRBJ1-4; TRBD1 matches 12 bases. This CDR3 is built from 16 residues. V shed 5 bases, J shed 8 bases, and the junction held 10 bases outside the gene matches. Germline assignment: CDR1 SGDLS and CDR2 YYNGEE. The CDR3 DNA follows: TGTGCCAGCAGTTTGGGACAGGGGGCGTTAGGAGAAAAACTGTTTTTT. Translating it yields CASSLGQGALGEKLFF.

A word on this clonotype: A much larger clone lies one base from this, so it may be a read error. CDR3 loop: CATSDARHGGYTF. The CDR3, as DNA: TGTGCCACCAGTGACGCCCGACATGGGGGCTACACCTTC. The chain couples TRBV24-1 to TRBJ1-2; D uncertain. CDR1 KGHDR and CDR2 SFDVKD come from the germline V gene. The CDR3 runs to 13 residues. The V end was cut by 4 bases, the J end by 8 bases, with 13 bases between.

The V call is TRBV7-4, the J call TRBJ1-6; the D gene is possibly TRBD1 (5 bases). The CDR3 totals 15 residues. The V end was cut by 4 bases, the J end by 7 bases, with 14 bases between. CDR1 SGHVT and CDR2 SQSDAQ come from the germline V gene. The CDR3 DNA reads TGTGCCAGCAGCTCAGCAACAGGCACCAATTCACCCCTCCACTTT. It codes for CASSSATGTNSPLHF.

The rearrangement joins TRBV2 to TRBJ2-6; 7 bases agree with TRBD1. V lost 3 bases and J lost 13; bases outside the gene matches: 6. The germline gives CDR1 SNHLY, CDR2 FYNNEI. The CDR3 totals 13 residues. DNA for the CDR3: TGTGCCAGCAGTGAGATGGTGGGACAGGTCCTGACTTTC. Translating it yields CASSEMVGQVLTF.

Of note for this clonotype: A much larger clone lies a single base off, so this may be a read error. The chain employs TRBV6-4 and TRBJ2-5; the D gene could be TRBD1 or TRBD2 (5 bases each). The tail of the sequence fits TRBJ2-7 better, so the J call may be wrong. CDR1 MRHNA and CDR2 SNTAGT come from the germline V gene. The CDR3 covers 14 residues. The DNA of the CDR3 is TGTGCCAGCAGGAGCCGGGACGGAACCAGCGAGCAGTACTTC. It yields the protein CASRSRDGTSEQYF.